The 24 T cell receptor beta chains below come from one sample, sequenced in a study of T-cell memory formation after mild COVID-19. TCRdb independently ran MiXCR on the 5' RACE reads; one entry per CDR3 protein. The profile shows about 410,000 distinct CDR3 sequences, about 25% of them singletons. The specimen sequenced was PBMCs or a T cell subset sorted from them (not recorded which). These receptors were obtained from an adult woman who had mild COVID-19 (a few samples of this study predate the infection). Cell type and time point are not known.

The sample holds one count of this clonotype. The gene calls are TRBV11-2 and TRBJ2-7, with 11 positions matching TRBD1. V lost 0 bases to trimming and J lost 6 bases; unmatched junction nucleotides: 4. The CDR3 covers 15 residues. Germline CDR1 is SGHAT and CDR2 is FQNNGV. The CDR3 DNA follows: TGTGCCAGCAGCTTAGATCCCGGGACAGGGGGCGAGCAGTACTTC. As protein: CASSLDPGTGGEQYF.

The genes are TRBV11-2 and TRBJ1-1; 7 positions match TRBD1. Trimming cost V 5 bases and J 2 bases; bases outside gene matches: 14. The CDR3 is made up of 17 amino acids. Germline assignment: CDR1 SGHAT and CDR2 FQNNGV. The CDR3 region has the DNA TGTGCCAGCAGCCTCTACACATTCGGGACAGCAAACACTGAAGCTTTCTTT. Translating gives CASSLYTFGTANTEAFF. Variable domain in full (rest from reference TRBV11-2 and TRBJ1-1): EAGVAQSPRYKIIEKRQSVAFWCNPISGHATLYWYQQILGQGPKLLIQFQNNGVVDDSQLPKDRFSAERLKGVDSTLKIQPAKLEDSAVYLCASSLYTFGTANTEAFFGQGTRLTVV.

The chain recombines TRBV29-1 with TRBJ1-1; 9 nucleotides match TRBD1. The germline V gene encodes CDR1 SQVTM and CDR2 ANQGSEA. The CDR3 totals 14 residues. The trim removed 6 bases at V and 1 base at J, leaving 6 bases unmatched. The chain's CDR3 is CSVTGGRKNTEAFF. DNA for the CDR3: TGCAGCGTCACAGGGGGCCGGAAGAACACTGAAGCTTTCTTT. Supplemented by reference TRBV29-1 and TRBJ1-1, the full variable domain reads SAVISQKPSRDICQRGTSLTIQCQVDSQVTMMFWYRQQPGQSLTLIATANQGSEATYESGFVIDKFPISRPNLTFSTLTVSNMSPEDSSIYLCSVTGGRKNTEAFFGQGTRLTVV.

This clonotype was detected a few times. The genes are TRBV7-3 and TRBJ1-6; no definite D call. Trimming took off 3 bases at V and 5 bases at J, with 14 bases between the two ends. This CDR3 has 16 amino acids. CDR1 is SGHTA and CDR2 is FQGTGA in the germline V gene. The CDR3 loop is CASSFGWREHNSPLHF. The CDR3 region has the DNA TGTGCCAGCAGCTTTGGATGGCGGGAACATAATTCACCCCTCCACTTT.

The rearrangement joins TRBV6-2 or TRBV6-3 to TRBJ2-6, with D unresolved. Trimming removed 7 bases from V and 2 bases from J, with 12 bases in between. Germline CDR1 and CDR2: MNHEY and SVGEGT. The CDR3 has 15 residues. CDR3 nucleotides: TGTGCCAGCACCCCTGACGGAGCTGGGGCCAACGTCCTGACTTTC. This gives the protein CASTPDGAGANVLTF.

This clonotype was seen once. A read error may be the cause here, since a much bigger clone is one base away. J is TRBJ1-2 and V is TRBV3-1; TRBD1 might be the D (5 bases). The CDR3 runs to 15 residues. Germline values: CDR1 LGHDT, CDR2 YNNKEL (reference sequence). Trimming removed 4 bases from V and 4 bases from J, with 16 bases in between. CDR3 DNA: TGTGCCAGCAGCCGAGATGACAGCCCACTCTATGGCTACACCTTC. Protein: CASSRDDSPLYGYTF.

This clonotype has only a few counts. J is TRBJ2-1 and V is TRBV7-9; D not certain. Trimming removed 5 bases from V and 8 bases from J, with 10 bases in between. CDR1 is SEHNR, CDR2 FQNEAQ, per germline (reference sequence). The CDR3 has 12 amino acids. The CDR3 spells CASSHEYYEQFF. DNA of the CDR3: TGTGCCAGCAGCCACGAGTACTATGAGCAGTTCTTC.

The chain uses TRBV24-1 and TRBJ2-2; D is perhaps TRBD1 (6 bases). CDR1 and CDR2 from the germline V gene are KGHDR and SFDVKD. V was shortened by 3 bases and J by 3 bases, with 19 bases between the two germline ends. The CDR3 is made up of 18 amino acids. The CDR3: CATSDPTQGPRDTGELFF. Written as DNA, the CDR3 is TGTGCCACCAGTGATCCCACCCAGGGGCCCCGCGACACCGGGGAGCTGTTTTTT.

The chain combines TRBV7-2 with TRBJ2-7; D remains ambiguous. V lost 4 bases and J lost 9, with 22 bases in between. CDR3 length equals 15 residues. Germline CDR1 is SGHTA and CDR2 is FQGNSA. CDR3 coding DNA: TGTGCCAGCAGCTCCCCCCCTACAGCGCCCGTTGCGCAGTACTTC. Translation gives CASSSPPTAPVAQYF.

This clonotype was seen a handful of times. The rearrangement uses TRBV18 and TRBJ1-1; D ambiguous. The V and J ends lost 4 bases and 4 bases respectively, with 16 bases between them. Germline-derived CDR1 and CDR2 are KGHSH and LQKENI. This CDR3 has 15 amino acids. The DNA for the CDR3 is TGTGCCAGCTCACATGAGGCAGTGTATCGCACTGAAGCTTTCTTT. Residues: CASSHEAVYRTEAFF.

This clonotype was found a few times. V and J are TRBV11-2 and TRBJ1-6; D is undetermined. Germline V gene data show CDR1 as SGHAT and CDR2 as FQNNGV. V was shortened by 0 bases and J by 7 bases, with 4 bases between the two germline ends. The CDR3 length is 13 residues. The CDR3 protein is CASSLDGNSPLHF. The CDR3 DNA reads TGTGCCAGCAGCTTAGATGGGAATTCACCCCTCCACTTT.

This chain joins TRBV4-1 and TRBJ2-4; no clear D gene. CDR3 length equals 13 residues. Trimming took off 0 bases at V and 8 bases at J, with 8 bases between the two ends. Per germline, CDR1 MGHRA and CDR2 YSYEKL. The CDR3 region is CASSQDGRDIQYF. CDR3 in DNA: TGCGCCAGCAGCCAAGACGGTCGGGACATTCAGTACTTC.

This CDR3 is CASSSDFNEQFF. As DNA, the CDR3 is TGTGCCAGCAGTTCGGACTTTAATGAGCAGTTCTTC. This sequence joins TRBV11-2 and TRBJ2-1; D is perhaps TRBD2 (5 bases). The CDR3 runs 12 residues. V was cut by 6 bases and J by 7 bases, with 10 bases left in between. The germline V gene has CDR1 SGHAT and CDR2 FQNNGV.

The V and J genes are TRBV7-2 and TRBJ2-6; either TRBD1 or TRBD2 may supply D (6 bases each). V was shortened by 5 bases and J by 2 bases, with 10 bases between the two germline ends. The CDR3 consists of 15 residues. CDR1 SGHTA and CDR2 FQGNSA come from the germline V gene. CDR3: CASSPGGAGANVLTF. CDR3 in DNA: TGTGCCAGCAGCCCCGGGGGCGCTGGGGCCAACGTCCTGACTTTC. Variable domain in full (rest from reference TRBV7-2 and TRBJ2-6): GAGVSQSPSNKVTEKGKDVELRCDPISGHTALYWYRQSLGQGLEFLIYFQGNSAPDKSGLPSDRFSAERTGGSVSTLTIQRTQQEDSAVYLCASSPGGAGANVLTFGAGSRLTVL.

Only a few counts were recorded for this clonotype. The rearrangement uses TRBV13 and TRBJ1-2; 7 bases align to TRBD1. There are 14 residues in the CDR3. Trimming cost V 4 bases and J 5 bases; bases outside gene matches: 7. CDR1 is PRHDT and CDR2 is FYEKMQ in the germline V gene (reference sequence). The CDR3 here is CASSSDRSLYGYTF. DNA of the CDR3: TGTGCCAGCAGCTCGGACAGGTCCCTGTATGGCTACACCTTC.

Written as DNA, the CDR3 is TGTGCCATCAGTGAGGCCCACCGGGTTCCCAATGAGCAGTTCTTC. The encoded protein is CAISEAHRVPNEQFF. V usage is TRBV10-3 and J usage is TRBJ2-1; D is undetermined. The CDR3 runs 15 residues. Trimming left V 2 bases short and J 6 bases short, with 14 bases between. Germline loops: CDR1 ENHRY, CDR2 SYGVKD.

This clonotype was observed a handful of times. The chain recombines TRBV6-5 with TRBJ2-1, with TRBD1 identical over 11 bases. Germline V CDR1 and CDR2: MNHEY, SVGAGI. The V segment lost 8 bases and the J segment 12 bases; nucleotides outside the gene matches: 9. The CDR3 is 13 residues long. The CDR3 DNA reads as TGTGCCAGCGTCAGGACAGGGGGCAGCGTGCAGTTCTTC. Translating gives CASVRTGGSVQFF.

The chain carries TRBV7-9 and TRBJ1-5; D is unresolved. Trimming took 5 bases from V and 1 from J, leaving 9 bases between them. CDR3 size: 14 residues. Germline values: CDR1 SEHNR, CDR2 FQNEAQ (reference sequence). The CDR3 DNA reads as TGTGCCAGCAGCCTCTTGGGAAGCAATCAGCCCCAGCATTTT. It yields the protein CASSLLGSNQPQHF.

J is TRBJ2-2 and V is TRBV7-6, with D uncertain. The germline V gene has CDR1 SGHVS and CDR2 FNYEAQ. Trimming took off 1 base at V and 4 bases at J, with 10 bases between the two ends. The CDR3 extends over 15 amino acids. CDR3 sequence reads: CASSLGRGLTGELFF. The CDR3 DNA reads TGTGCCAGCAGCTTAGGAAGAGGCCTCACCGGGGAGCTGTTTTTT.

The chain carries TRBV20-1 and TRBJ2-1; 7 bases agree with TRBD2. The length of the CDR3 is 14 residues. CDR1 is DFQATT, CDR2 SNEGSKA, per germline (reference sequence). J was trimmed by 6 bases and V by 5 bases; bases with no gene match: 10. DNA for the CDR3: TGCAGTGCTCCGGGAGGCAGACCGGGCAATGAGCAGTTCTTC. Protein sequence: CSAPGGRPGNEQFF.

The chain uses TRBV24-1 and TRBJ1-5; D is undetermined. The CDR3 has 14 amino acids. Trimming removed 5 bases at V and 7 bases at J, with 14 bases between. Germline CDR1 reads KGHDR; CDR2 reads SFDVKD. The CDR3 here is CATSGRRSRQPQHF. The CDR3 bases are TGTGCCACCAGTGGCCGGAGATCTAGACAGCCCCAGCATTTT.

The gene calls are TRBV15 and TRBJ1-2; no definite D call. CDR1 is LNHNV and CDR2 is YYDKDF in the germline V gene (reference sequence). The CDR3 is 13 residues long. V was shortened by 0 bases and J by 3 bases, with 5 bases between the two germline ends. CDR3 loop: CATSRESDYGYTF. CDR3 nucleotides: TGTGCCACCAGCAGAGAAAGCGACTATGGCTACACCTTC.

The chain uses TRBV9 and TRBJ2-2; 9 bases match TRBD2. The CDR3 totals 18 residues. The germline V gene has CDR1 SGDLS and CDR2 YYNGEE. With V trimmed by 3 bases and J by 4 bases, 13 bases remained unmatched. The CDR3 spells CASSGLWGGGASTGELFF. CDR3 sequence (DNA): TGTGCCAGCAGCGGGCTGTGGGGCGGGGGGGCCAGCACCGGGGAGCTGTTTTTT. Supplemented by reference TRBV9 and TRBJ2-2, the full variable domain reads DSGVTQTPKHLITATGQRVTLRCSPRSGDLSVYWYQQSLDQGLQFLIQYYNGEERAKGNILERFSAQQFPDLHSELNLSSLELGDSALYFCASSGLWGGGASTGELFFGEGSRLTVL.

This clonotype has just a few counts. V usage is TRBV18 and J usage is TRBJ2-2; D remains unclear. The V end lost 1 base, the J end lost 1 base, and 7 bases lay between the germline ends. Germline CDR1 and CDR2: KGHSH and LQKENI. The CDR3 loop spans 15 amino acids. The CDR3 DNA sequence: TGTGCCAGCTCACCACGCTCACGGAACACCGGGGAGCTGTTTTTT. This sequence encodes CASSPRSRNTGELFF.